The 21 T cell receptor beta chains below come from one sample, sequenced in a study of CD8+ T cells in alopecia areata. Extracted RNA was reverse transcribed, and the resulting cDNA served as sequencing template. Libraries were prepared by immunoSEQ multiplex PCR; TCRdb keeps only in-frame clonotypes and omits some of them. The repertoire includes about 200,000 clones, approximately 53% of them detected once, and around 5% sits in the top ten. Specimen: CD8+ T cells sorted from blood. The receptor set was obtained from a human donor in good health.

This clone was observed a few times. The gene calls are TRBV7-9 and TRBJ2-7; no firm D call. The CDR3 totals 14 residues. Germline V gene lookup returns CDR1 SEHNR and CDR2 FQNEAQ (reference sequence). Trimming shortened V by 0 bases and J by 0 bases, and 6 bases separated the two germline ends. CDR3 sequence reads: CASSLAPSSYEQYF. As DNA, the CDR3 is TGTGCCAGCAGCTTAGCGCCCAGCTCCTACGAGCAGTACTTC.

This chain uses TRBV4-1 with TRBJ1-2; D gene unclear. The CDR3 length is 13 residues. Deletions cut 3 bases from V and 6 bases from J, with 11 bases between. The germline gives CDR1 MGHRA, CDR2 YSYEKL. CDR3 sequence reads: CASSQEDGNGYTF. For the CDR3, the DNA is TGCGCCAGCAGCCAGGAGGACGGTAATGGCTACACCTTC.

This clone has more than one count but fewer than ten. The chain links TRBV7-9 to TRBJ2-7, with TRBD1 matching 9 bases. The germline V gene encodes CDR1 SEHNR and CDR2 FQNEAQ (reference sequence). Trimming at V came to 0 bases and at J to 4 bases, leaving 4 bases not matched to a gene. The CDR3 is 15 residues long. CDR3 sequence: CASSLAQGASYEQYF. CDR3 sequence (DNA): TGTGCCAGCAGCTTAGCACAGGGGGCTTCGTACGAGCAGTACTTC.

The chain links TRBV7-6 to TRBJ1-6; D gene uncertain. This CDR3 has 14 residues. Germline V gives CDR1 SGHVS, CDR2 FNYEAQ. Deletions cut 2 bases from V and 2 bases from J, with 4 bases between. CDR3: CASSLSAYNSPLHF. The DNA for the CDR3 is TGTGCCAGCAGCTTAAGCGCCTATAATTCACCCCTCCACTTT.

The chain links TRBV7-8 to TRBJ1-6; 7 bases align to TRBD1. Germline V lookup: CDR1 SGHVS, CDR2 FQNEAQ. V lost 1 base to trimming and J lost 3 bases; unmatched junction nucleotides: 3. The CDR3 totals 16 residues. The CDR3 loop reads CASSLVGDSYNSPLHF. As DNA, the CDR3 is TGTGCCAGCAGCTTAGTAGGGGACAGCTATAATTCACCCCTCCACTTT.

This clone was counted a few times. The rearrangement uses TRBV2 and TRBJ2-6; D is perhaps TRBD1 (6 bases). Germline V lookup: CDR1 SNHLY, CDR2 FYNNEI. V was pared by 5 bases and J by 4 bases, with 12 bases between. This CDR3 is built from 15 residues. The CDR3 sequence: CASSTQGSGANVLTF. DNA for the CDR3: TGTGCCAGCAGTACCCAGGGGTCCGGGGCCAACGTCCTGACTTTC.

Only one count was recorded for this clone. The chain joins TRBV23-1 to TRBJ1-4; D may be TRBD1 (5 bases). TRBV23-1 is placed among ORFs of uncertain function. The V end lost 4 bases, the J end lost 5 bases, and 11 bases lay between the germline ends. The CDR3 runs 14 residues. The CDR3 DNA reads TGCGCCAGCAGTCGACAGCTACTAAATGAAAAACTGTTTTTT. Translated: CASSRQLLNEKLFF.

J is TRBJ2-1 and V is TRBV6-4; a weak D match, TRBD1 (6 bases). The CDR3 consists of 16 residues. Trimming left V 0 bases short and J 1 base short, with 10 bases between. CDR1 MRHNA and CDR2 SNTAGT come from the germline V gene. CDR3 amino acids: CASSDSGQGSYNEQFF. As DNA, the CDR3 is TGTGCCAGCAGTGACTCGGGCCAGGGGTCCTACAATGAGCAGTTCTTC.

The chain links TRBV18 to TRBJ1-1; 7 bases line up with TRBD1. The CDR3 sequence is 16 residues long. V was clipped by 2 bases and J by 0 bases; unmatched bases: 6. Germline CDR1 KGHSH, CDR2 LQKENI. CDR3 sequence reads: CASSPTGQAMNTEAFF. The DNA for the CDR3 is TGTGCCAGCTCACCAACCGGACAGGCCATGAACACTGAAGCTTTCTTT.

CDR3 in DNA: TGCGCCAGCAGCTTGGGGGGACGACAGAACACTGAAGCTTTCTTT. It yields the protein CASSLGGRQNTEAFF. The chain employs TRBV5-1 and TRBJ1-1, with a weak D call TRBD1 (5 bases). Trimming took off 0 bases at V and 1 base at J, with 10 bases between the two ends. Germline V CDR1 and CDR2: SGHRS, YFSETQ. The CDR3 loop spans 15 amino acids. Variable domain in full (rest from reference TRBV5-1 and TRBJ1-1): KAGVTQTPRYLIKTRGQQVTLSCSPISGHRSVSWYQQTPGQGLQFLFEYFSETQRNKGNFPGRFSGRQFSNSRSEMNVSTLELGDSALYLCASSLGGRQNTEAFFGQGTRLTVV.

The V and J genes are TRBV11-2 and TRBJ2-7; 7 nucleotides line up with TRBD1. This CDR3 region has 14 residues. The junction had 7 bases not matched to a gene; V was cut back by 5 bases and J by 3 bases. The germline CDR1 and CDR2 sequences are SGHAT and FQNNGV. The CDR3: CASSTSGQLYEQYF. CDR3 DNA: TGTGCCAGCAGCACCTCGGGACAGCTCTACGAGCAGTACTTC.

Points on this clone: The same CDR3 also results from other DNA sequences found in this sample. V gene TRBV29-1 combines with J gene TRBJ1-1; D unresolved. V was pared by 2 bases and J by 1 base, with 11 bases between. Per germline, CDR1 SQVTM and CDR2 ANQGSEA. This CDR3 is 14 amino acids long. CDR3 DNA: TGCAGCGTTGAACCGTTGGAAAGGAACACTGAAGCTTTCTTT. Translated: CSVEPLERNTEAFF.

The J gene is TRBJ2-2, the V gene TRBV6-5, with D tentatively TRBD1 (5 bases). The CDR3 contains 16 residues. Germline V gene data show CDR1 as MNHEY and CDR2 as SVGAGI. Trimming shortened V by 0 bases and J by 4 bases, and 12 bases separated the two germline ends. DNA for the CDR3: TGTGCCAGCAGTTACTCGACCCAGGGTGCCACCGGGGAGCTGTTTTTT. Translation: CASSYSTQGATGELFF.

This chain uses TRBV4-1 with TRBJ1-2; D uncertain. Germline V gives CDR1 MGHRA, CDR2 YSYEKL. V shed 3 bases and J shed 0 bases, with 8 bases lying between them. The CDR3 runs 14 residues. The CDR3 sequence is CASSQLGTNYGYTF. The CDR3, as DNA: TGCGCCAGCAGCCAGTTGGGAACTAACTATGGCTACACCTTC.

V is TRBV28 and J is TRBJ2-7; D may be TRBD2 (6 bases). This CDR3 contains 12 residues. The germline CDR1 and CDR2 sequences are MDHEN and SYDVKM. V was clipped by 3 bases and J by 4 bases, with 7 bases between them. CDR3: CASSFSGYEQYF. CDR3 nucleotide sequence: TGTGCCAGCAGTTTTAGCGGTTACGAGCAGTACTTC.

CDR3 sequence (DNA): TGTGCCAGCAGCCCCTGGACAGGGTCCTATGGCTACACCTTC. This translates into CASSPWTGSYGYTF. This chain uses TRBV5-4 with TRBJ1-2, with TRBD1 matching 8 bases. With 4 bases clipped from V and 4 bases from J, the junction kept 6 bases outside the gene matches. Germline CDR1 SGHNT, CDR2 YYREEE (reference sequence). This CDR3 is built from 14 residues.

The gene calls are TRBV29-1 and TRBJ2-1; a possible D gene is TRBD2 (6 bases). Germline V lookup: CDR1 SQVTM, CDR2 ANQGSEA. The CDR3 spans 16 residues. The V end was cut by 1 base, the J end by 2 bases, with 15 bases between. CDR3 protein: CSVEGALGGTYNEQFF. The CDR3 DNA reads as TGCAGCGTTGAAGGGGCCCTCGGGGGTACCTACAATGAGCAGTTCTTC.

This chain connects TRBV10-3 to TRBJ2-7; D remains unclear. V dropped 0 bases and J dropped 4 bases, with 13 bases sitting between them. CDR1 and CDR2 (germline): ENHRY, SYGVKD. The CDR3 contains 15 residues. CDR3 sequence: CAISESADLGYEQYF. The CDR3 DNA is TGTGCCATCAGTGAGTCGGCAGACCTAGGGTACGAGCAGTACTTC.

V is TRBV5-1 and J is TRBJ2-5, with TRBD2 matching 9 bases. This CDR3 spans 16 amino acids. Germline V gene sequence: CDR1 SGHRS, CDR2 YFSETQ. The junction had 7 bases not matched to a gene; V was cut back by 4 bases and J by 0 bases. The CDR3 nucleotides are TGCGCCAGCAGCAAATCTAGCGGGGCGTACCAAGAGACCCAGTACTTC. Translated: CASSKSSGAYQETQYF.

Of note for this clone: The sample has other DNA sequences that encode this CDR3 too. CDR3 amino acids: CASSLVSQETQYF. Written as DNA, the CDR3 is TGTGCCAGCAGTTTAGTCAGTCAAGAGACCCAGTACTTC. V and J are TRBV27 and TRBJ2-5, with D hard to call. Germline CDR1 and CDR2: MNHEY and SMNVEV (reference sequence). The CDR3 loop spans 13 amino acids. Trimming pared 2 bases from V and 2 bases from J, leaving 6 bases between.

Only one count was recorded for this clone. The chain uses TRBV25-1 and TRBJ1-1; no reliable D call. The CDR3 extends over 14 amino acids. Trimming shortened V by 3 bases and J by 5 bases, and 13 bases separated the two germline ends. CDR1 is MGHDK and CDR2 is SYGVNS in the germline V gene. CDR3 sequence reads: CASSDLTRRTEAFF. In DNA, the CDR3 is TGTGCCAGCAGTGACTTGACACGGAGGACTGAAGCTTTCTTT.